The rows below give T cell receptor beta chains drawn from one sample of a study of blood T cell repertoires in COVID-19. Produced via immunoSEQ multiplex PCR; TCRdb's table is partial and in-frame only. This table holds approximately 250,000 clones, 80% to 90% found once. Sequenced input: PBMCs or T cells enriched from blood (not recorded which). Receptors originate from a woman in her 40s who had been exposed to COVID-19. Both conserved end residues are part of each CDR3. A D gene is named only where the DNA matches it firmly. Clone size is given for some rows only: seen once, a few or many times, or a class if the clone is expanded.

CDR3aa: CASSYSTDGTQYF
CDR3nt: TGTGCCAGCAGTTACTCGACTGATGGGACCCAGTACTTC
j_gene: TRBJ2-5
abundance: .
v_gene: TRBV6-5
d_gene: .

CDR3aa: CASSLAPGSDRNTEAFF
CDR3nt: TGTGCCAGCAGTTTGGCCCCGGGATCGGATAGGAACACTGAAGCTTTCTTT
j_gene: TRBJ1-1
abundance: once
v_gene: TRBV27
d_gene: .

CDR3aa: CASSTSMNTEAFF
CDR3nt: TGTGCCAGTAGTACTAGCATGAACACTGAAGCTTTCTTT
j_gene: TRBJ1-1
abundance: few
v_gene: TRBV19
d_gene: .

CDR3aa: CASSLQTNRGLEAFF
CDR3nt: TGTGCCAGCAGCTTACAAACTAACAGGGGGCTGGAAGCTTTCTTT
j_gene: TRBJ1-1
abundance: .
v_gene: TRBV7-2
d_gene: TRBD1

CDR3aa: CASSLQQGKQPQHF
CDR3nt: TGTGCCAGCAGCCTGCAACAGGGCAAACAGCCCCAGCATTTT
j_gene: TRBJ1-5
abundance: once
v_gene: TRBV7-2
d_gene: .

CDR3aa: CASSLDPFGSRYTGELFF
CDR3nt: TGTGCCAGCAGCTTAGATCCTTTCGGGAGTCGGTACACCGGGGAGCTGTTTTTT
j_gene: TRBJ2-2
abundance: once
v_gene: TRBV11-3
d_gene: .

CDR3aa: CASSAPSGLYNEQFF
CDR3nt: TGTGCCAGCAGTGCTCCTAGCGGACTCTACAATGAGCAGTTCTTC
j_gene: TRBJ2-1
abundance: .
v_gene: TRBV28
d_gene: TRBD2

CDR3aa: CAWSGQGTGELFF
CDR3nt: TGTGCCTGGAGTGGACAGGGGACCGGGGAGCTGTTTTTT
j_gene: TRBJ2-2
abundance: .
v_gene: TRBV30
d_gene: TRBD1

CDR3aa: CSATGYITGDNQNTIYF
CDR3nt: TGCAGCGCCACAGGGTACATCACAGGGGACAATCAAAACACCATATATTTT
j_gene: TRBJ1-3
abundance: .
v_gene: TRBV29-1
d_gene: TRBD1

CDR3aa: CASSIRQGTNTIYF
CDR3nt: TGTGCCAGTAGTATTCGGCAGGGGACAAACACCATATATTTT
j_gene: TRBJ1-3
abundance: .
v_gene: TRBV19
d_gene: .

CDR3aa: CARRTGGGRDSPLHF
CDR3nt: TGTGCCAGGAGGACAGGGGGCGGGAGGGATTCACCCCTCCACTTT
j_gene: TRBJ1-6
abundance: .
v_gene: TRBV19
d_gene: TRBD1

CDR3aa: CASSMDRGNYGYTF
CDR3nt: TGTGCCAGTAGTATGGACAGGGGGAACTATGGCTACACCTTC
j_gene: TRBJ1-2
abundance: .
v_gene: TRBV19
d_gene: TRBD1

CDR3aa: CASSLDRAYGYTF
CDR3nt: TGTGCCAGCAGCTTAGACAGGGCCTATGGCTACACCTTC
j_gene: TRBJ1-2
abundance: few
v_gene: TRBV5-4
d_gene: TRBD1

CDR3aa: CASSGKQGQPQHF
CDR3nt: TGTGCCAGCAGCGGAAAACAGGGGCAGCCCCAGCATTTT
j_gene: TRBJ1-5
abundance: .
v_gene: TRBV2
d_gene: TRBD1

CDR3aa: CAISVSSNSPLHF
CDR3nt: TGTGCCATCAGTGTGTCTTCAAATTCACCCCTCCACTTT
j_gene: TRBJ1-6
abundance: .
v_gene: TRBV10-3
d_gene: .

CDR3aa: CASSSGIQDREAFF
CDR3nt: TGTGCCAGCAGTTCAGGAATTCAGGACAGGGAAGCTTTCTTT
j_gene: TRBJ1-1
abundance: .
v_gene: TRBV5-4
d_gene: TRBD1

CDR3aa: CASSLWLGTPNTGELFF
CDR3nt: TGCGCCAGCAGCTTGTGGCTGGGGACACCGAACACCGGGGAGCTGTTTTTT
j_gene: TRBJ2-2
abundance: .
v_gene: TRBV5-1
d_gene: .

CDR3aa: CASSVKSGRITEAFF
CDR3nt: TGTGCCAGTAGTGTCAAATCCGGGAGGATTACTGAAGCTTTCTTT
j_gene: TRBJ1-1
abundance: .
v_gene: TRBV19
d_gene: .

CDR3aa: CASSLGSTDSNQPQHF
CDR3nt: TGTGCCAGCAGCTTGGGTTCTACCGATAGCAATCAGCCCCAGCATTTT
j_gene: TRBJ1-5
abundance: .
v_gene: TRBV5-4
d_gene: .

CDR3aa: CASSQDQGTGNTIYF
CDR3nt: TGTGCCAGCAGCCAAGATCAGGGAACTGGAAACACCATATATTTT
j_gene: TRBJ1-3
abundance: .
v_gene: TRBV4-2
d_gene: .

CDR3aa: CASKDRRTTNEKLFF
CDR3nt: TGTGCCAGTAAGGACAGGAGAACAACTAATGAAAAACTGTTTTTT
j_gene: TRBJ1-4
abundance: .
v_gene: TRBV5-6
d_gene: TRBD1

CDR3aa: CASAQGLKEKLFF
CDR3nt: TGCGCCAGCGCTCAGGGGTTAAAGGAAAAACTGTTTTTT
j_gene: TRBJ1-4
abundance: .
v_gene: TRBV5-1
d_gene: .

CDR3aa: CASTPGGGGQPQHF
CDR3nt: TGTGCCAGCACCCCCGGGGGCGGGGGACAGCCCCAGCATTTT
j_gene: TRBJ1-5
abundance: .
v_gene: TRBV28
d_gene: .

CDR3aa: CASSLGASGNTIYF
CDR3nt: TGTGCCAGCAGCCTAGGGGCTTCTGGAAACACCATATATTTT
j_gene: TRBJ1-3
abundance: once
v_gene: TRBV7-9
d_gene: .

CDR3aa: CASQEREGPQETQYF
CDR3nt: TGTGCCAGTCAGGAGAGGGAGGGGCCTCAAGAGACCCAGTACTTC
j_gene: TRBJ2-5
abundance: .
v_gene: TRBV27
d_gene: TRBD2

CDR3aa: CATSEPGLAGGRPGELFF
CDR3nt: TGTGCCACCAGTGAGCCCGGACTAGCGGGAGGGCGACCCGGGGAGCTGTTTTTT
j_gene: TRBJ2-2
abundance: .
v_gene: TRBV24-1
d_gene: TRBD2

CDR3aa: CASSQEYAGGRSYSNQPQHF
CDR3nt: TGTGCCAGCAGCCAAGAATATGCGGGAGGGAGATCTTATAGCAATCAGCCCCAGCATTTT
j_gene: TRBJ1-5
abundance: .
v_gene: TRBV4-2
d_gene: .

CDR3aa: CASSPRTGALGRGTEAFF
CDR3nt: TGTGCCAGCAGCCCCAGGACAGGGGCCCTTGGTCGGGGCACTGAAGCTTTCTTT
j_gene: TRBJ1-1
abundance: .
v_gene: TRBV7-2
d_gene: TRBD1

CDR3aa: CASSNHRGANTEAFF
CDR3nt: TGTGCCAGCAGTAACCACCGGGGGGCGAACACTGAAGCTTTCTTT
j_gene: TRBJ1-1
abundance: once
v_gene: TRBV7-2
d_gene: .

CDR3aa: CASSLQGPGNQPQHF
CDR3nt: TGTGCCAGTAGTCTACAGGGACCGGGCAATCAGCCCCAGCATTTT
j_gene: TRBJ1-5
abundance: .
v_gene: TRBV19
d_gene: .

CDR3aa: CAISRDRDQETQYF
CDR3nt: TGTGCCATCAGCCGGGACAGGGACCAAGAGACCCAGTACTTC
j_gene: TRBJ2-5
abundance: .
v_gene: TRBV10-3
d_gene: TRBD1

CDR3aa: CASSLERGLAGFFSTMVQFF
CDR3nt: TGTGCCAGCAGCTTAGAAAGAGGACTAGCGGGTTTCTTTTCTACAATGGTGCAGTTCTTC
j_gene: TRBJ2-1
abundance: .
v_gene: TRBV11-3
d_gene: TRBD2

CDR3aa: CASSQRRAGGEDEQFF
CDR3nt: TGTGCCAGCAGCCAACGCCGTGCGGGGGGCGAGGATGAGCAGTTCTTC
j_gene: TRBJ2-1
abundance: .
v_gene: TRBV3-1/TRBV3-2
d_gene: TRBD2

CDR3aa: CATSDKGQGRQETQYF
CDR3nt: TGTGCCACCAGTGACAAAGGACAGGGAAGACAAGAGACCCAGTACTTC
j_gene: TRBJ2-5
abundance: .
v_gene: TRBV24-1
d_gene: TRBD1

CDR3aa: CASSRRTPNTEAFF
CDR3nt: TGTGCCAGCAGCAGAAGGACACCTAACACTGAAGCTTTCTTT
j_gene: TRBJ1-1
abundance: .
v_gene: TRBV7-2
d_gene: .

CDR3aa: CASGRGGLNNSPLHF
CDR3nt: TGTGCCAGCGGACGAGGGGGCCTTAATAATTCACCCCTCCACTTT
j_gene: TRBJ1-6
abundance: .
v_gene: TRBV11-3
d_gene: TRBD1

CDR3aa: CASSVGTGGLFNEKLFF
CDR3nt: TGTGCCAGCAGCGTAGGTACAGGGGGCTTGTTTAATGAAAAACTGTTTTTT
j_gene: TRBJ1-4
abundance: once
v_gene: TRBV9
d_gene: TRBD1

CDR3aa: CASSGSLGGQETQYF
CDR3nt: TGTGCCAGCTCCGGAAGCCTGGGGGGGCAAGAGACCCAGTACTTC
j_gene: TRBJ2-5
abundance: .
v_gene: TRBV18
d_gene: TRBD2

CDR3aa: CASSLTGTPTDTQYF
CDR3nt: TGTGCCAGCAGCCTCACAGGGACCCCCACAGATACGCAGTATTTT
j_gene: TRBJ2-3
abundance: .
v_gene: TRBV11-3
d_gene: .

CDR3aa: CASSLPQGSNEQFF
CDR3nt: TGTGCCAGCAGTTTACCCCAGGGGAGCAATGAGCAGTTCTTC
j_gene: TRBJ2-1
abundance: .
v_gene: TRBV28
d_gene: .

CDR3aa: CSASTPRGGGYEQYF
CDR3nt: TGCAGTGCTAGTACCCCCCGAGGGGGCGGGTACGAGCAGTACTTC
j_gene: TRBJ2-7
abundance: .
v_gene: TRBV20-1
d_gene: TRBD1

CDR3aa: CASSWDRGTGYGYTF
CDR3nt: TGTGCCAGCAGCTGGGACCGGGGGACGGGCTATGGCTACACCTTC
j_gene: TRBJ1-2
abundance: .
v_gene: TRBV5-6
d_gene: .

CDR3aa: CASSTPTSGATDTQYF
CDR3nt: TGTGCCAGCAGTACCCCGACTAGCGGGGCCACAGATACGCAGTATTTT
j_gene: TRBJ2-3
abundance: .
v_gene: TRBV27
d_gene: TRBD2

CDR3aa: CASSSDTYNEQFF
CDR3nt: TGTGCCAGCAGTTCTGACACGTACAATGAGCAGTTCTTC
j_gene: TRBJ2-1
abundance: .
v_gene: TRBV6-5
d_gene: .

CDR3aa: CAWTTGVNSPLHF
CDR3nt: TGTGCCTGGACGACAGGGGTTAATTCACCCCTCCACTTT
j_gene: TRBJ1-6
abundance: .
v_gene: TRBV30
d_gene: TRBD1